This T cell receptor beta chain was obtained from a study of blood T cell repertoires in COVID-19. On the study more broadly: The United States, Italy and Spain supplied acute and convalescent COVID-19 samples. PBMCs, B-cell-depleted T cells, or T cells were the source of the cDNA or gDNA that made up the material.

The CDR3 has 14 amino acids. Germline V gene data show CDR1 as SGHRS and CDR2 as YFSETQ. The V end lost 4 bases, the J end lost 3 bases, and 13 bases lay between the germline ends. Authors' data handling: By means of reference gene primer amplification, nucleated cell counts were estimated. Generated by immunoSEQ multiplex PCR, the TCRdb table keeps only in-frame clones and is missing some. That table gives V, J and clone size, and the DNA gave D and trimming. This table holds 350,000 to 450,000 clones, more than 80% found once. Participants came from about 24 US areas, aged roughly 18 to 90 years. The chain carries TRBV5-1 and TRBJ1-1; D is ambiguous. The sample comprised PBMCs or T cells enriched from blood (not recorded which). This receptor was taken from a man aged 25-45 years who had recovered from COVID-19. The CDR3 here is CASSPSTGYTEAFF. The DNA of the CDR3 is TGCGCCAGCAGCCCCAGTACGGGATACACTGAAGCTTTCTTT.